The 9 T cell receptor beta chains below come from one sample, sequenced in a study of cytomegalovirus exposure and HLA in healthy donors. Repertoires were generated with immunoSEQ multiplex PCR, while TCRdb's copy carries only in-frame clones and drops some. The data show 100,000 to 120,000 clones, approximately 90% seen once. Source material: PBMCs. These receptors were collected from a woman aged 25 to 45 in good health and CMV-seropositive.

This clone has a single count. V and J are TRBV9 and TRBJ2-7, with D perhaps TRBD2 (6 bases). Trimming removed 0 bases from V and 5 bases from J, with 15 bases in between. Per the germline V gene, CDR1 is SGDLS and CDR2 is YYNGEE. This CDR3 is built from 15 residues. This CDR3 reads CASSVEGLAYNEQYF. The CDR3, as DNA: TGTGCCAGCAGCGTAGAGGGGCTAGCGTACAACGAGCAGTACTTC.

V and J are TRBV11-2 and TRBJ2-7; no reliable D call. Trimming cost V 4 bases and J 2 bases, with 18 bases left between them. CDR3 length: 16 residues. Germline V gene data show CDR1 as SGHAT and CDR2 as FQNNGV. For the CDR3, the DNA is TGTGCCAGCAGCTCTCCTCGTTATGGCGGAACCTACGAGCAGTACTTC. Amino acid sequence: CASSSPRYGGTYEQYF.

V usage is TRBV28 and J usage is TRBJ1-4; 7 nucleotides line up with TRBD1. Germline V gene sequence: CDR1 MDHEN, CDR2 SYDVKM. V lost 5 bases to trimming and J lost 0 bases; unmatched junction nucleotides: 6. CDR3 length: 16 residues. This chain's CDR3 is CASSPRDSTTNEKLFF. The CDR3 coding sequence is TGTGCCAGCAGTCCTCGGGACAGCACAACTAATGAAAAACTGTTTTTT. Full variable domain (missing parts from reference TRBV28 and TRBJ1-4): DVKVTQSSRYLVKRTGEKVFLECVQDMDHENMFWYRQDPGLGLRLIYFSYDVKMKEKGDIPEGYSVSREKKERFSLILESASTNQTSMYLCASSPRDSTTNEKLFFGSGTQLSVL.

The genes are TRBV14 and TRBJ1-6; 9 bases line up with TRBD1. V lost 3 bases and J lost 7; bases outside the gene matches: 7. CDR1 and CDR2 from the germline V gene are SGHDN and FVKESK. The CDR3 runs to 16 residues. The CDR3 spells CASSHLTGGRNSPLHF. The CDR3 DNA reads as TGTGCCAGCAGCCACCTTACAGGGGGCAGGAATTCACCCCTCCACTTT.

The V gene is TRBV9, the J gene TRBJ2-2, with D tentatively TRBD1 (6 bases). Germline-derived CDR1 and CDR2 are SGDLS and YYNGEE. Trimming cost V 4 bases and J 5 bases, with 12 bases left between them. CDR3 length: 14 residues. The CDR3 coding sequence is TGTGCCAGCAGCACTTTGGACAGAACCGGGGAGCTGTTTTTT. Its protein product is CASSTLDRTGELFF.

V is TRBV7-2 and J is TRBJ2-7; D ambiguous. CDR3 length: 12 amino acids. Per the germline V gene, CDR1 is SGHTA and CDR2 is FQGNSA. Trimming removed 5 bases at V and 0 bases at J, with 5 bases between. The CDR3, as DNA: TGTGCCAGCAGCCCGAGCTCCTACGAGCAGTACTTC. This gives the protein CASSPSSYEQYF.

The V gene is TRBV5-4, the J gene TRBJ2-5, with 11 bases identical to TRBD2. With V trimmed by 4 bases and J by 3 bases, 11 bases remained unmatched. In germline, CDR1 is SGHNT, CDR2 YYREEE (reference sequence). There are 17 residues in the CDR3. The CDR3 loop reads CASSPGLTSGTEETQYF. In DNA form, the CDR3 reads TGTGCCAGCAGCCCCGGGTTGACTAGCGGGACTGAAGAGACCCAGTACTTC.

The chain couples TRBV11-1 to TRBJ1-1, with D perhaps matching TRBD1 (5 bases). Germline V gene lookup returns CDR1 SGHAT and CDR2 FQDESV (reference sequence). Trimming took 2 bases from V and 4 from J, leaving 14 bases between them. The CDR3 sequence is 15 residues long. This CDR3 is CASSLLQGLGTEAFF. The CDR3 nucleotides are TGTGCCAGCAGCTTACTTCAGGGCTTGGGCACTGAAGCTTTCTTT.

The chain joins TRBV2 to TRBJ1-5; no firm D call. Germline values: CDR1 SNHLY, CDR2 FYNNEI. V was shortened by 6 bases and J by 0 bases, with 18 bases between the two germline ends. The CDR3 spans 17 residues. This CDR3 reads CASRQEGSRYSNQPQHF. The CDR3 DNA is TGTGCCAGCAGGCAGGAGGGCAGCAGATATAGCAATCAGCCCCAGCATTTT.